This entry lists 3 T cell receptor beta chains sequenced from one sample in a study of blood T cell repertoires in COVID-19. Assay used: immunoSEQ multiplex PCR; TCRdb lists only in-frame clones, some missing. The sample consists of hundreds of thousands of clones, 70% to 90% of them appearing once. The sequenced sample consisted of PBMCs or T cells enriched from blood (not recorded which). These receptors originate from a man aged 25-45 years with acute COVID-19.

The chain joins TRBV30 to TRBJ1-5; 8 positions agree with TRBD1. This CDR3 is built from 12 residues. CDR1 is GTSNPN, CDR2 SVGIG, per germline (reference sequence). Trimming at V came to 4 bases and at J to 10 bases, leaving 6 bases not matched to a gene. The CDR3 DNA reads as TGTGCCTGGAACATACAGGGGGAACCCCAGCATTTT. Residues: CAWNIQGEPQHF.

The gene calls are TRBV30 and TRBJ1-1; maybe TRBD1 (5 bases). This CDR3 has 15 amino acids. V gave up 2 bases and J gave up 0 bases, with 13 bases separating them. CDR1 is GTSNPN, CDR2 SVGIG, per germline (reference sequence). For the CDR3, the DNA is TGTGCCTGGAGTCTCACTCGGACACTGAACACTGAAGCTTTCTTT. Its protein is CAWSLTRTLNTEAFF.

V gene TRBV5-1 combines with J gene TRBJ2-3; 13 nucleotides align to TRBD2. This CDR3 is built from 17 residues. Germline V lookup: CDR1 SGHRS, CDR2 YFSETQ. The trim removed 0 bases at V and 5 bases at J, leaving 6 bases unmatched. CDR3 bases: TGCGCCAGCAGCTTGGATACTAGCGGGGGGGTAGGAGATACGCAGTATTTT. The encoded protein is CASSLDTSGGVGDTQYF.